This T cell receptor beta chain derives from a study of T-cell memory formation after mild COVID-19. The CDR3 is made up of 12 amino acids. The V gene lost 5 bases and the J gene lost 7 bases, with 11 bases spanning the gap. Germline assignment: CDR1 SGHNT and CDR2 YENEEA. As to this clonotype: Antigen specificity is unknown.

The study, taken as a whole, reports: Proof of SARS-CoV-2 specificity was absent for the second-wave clones that crested on day 37.

TCRdb itself ran the 5' RACE reads through MiXCR, one entry per CDR3 protein. The sample lists about 400,000 distinct CDR3 sequences; more than 20% were seen once. The J gene is TRBJ1-1, the V gene TRBV11-3; no definite D call. Sequences were obtained from PBMCs or a T cell subset sorted from them (not recorded which). The sequence was collected from an adult woman who had mild COVID-19 (a few samples of this study predate the infection). Cell type and time point are not known. DNA for the CDR3: TGTGCCAGCAGCAAAAGTAGGAATGAAGCTTTCTTT. As protein: CASSKSRNEAFF.